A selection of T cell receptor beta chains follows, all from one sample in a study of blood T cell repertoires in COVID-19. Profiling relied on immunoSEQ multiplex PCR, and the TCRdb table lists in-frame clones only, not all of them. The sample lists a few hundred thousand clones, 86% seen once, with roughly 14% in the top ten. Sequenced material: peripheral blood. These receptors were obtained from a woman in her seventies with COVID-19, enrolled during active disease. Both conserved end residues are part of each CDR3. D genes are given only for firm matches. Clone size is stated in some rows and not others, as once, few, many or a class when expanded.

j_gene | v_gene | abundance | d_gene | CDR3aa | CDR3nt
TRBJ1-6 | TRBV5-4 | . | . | CASSLAAGEGSPLHF | TGTGCCAGCAGCTTGGCGGCAGGGGAGGGTTCACCCCTCCACTTT
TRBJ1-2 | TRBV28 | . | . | CASRPSAAPYGYTF | TGTGCCAGCAGACCCTCCGCGGCACCTTATGGCTACACCTTC
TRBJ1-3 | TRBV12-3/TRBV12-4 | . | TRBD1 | CASRMTGEHTIYF | TGTGCCAGCAGGATGACAGGGGAGCACACCATATATTTT
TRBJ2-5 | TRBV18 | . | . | CASSGPGQETQYF | TGTGCCAGCTCAGGCCCGGGTCAGGAGACCCAGTACTTC
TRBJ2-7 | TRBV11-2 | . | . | CASSSSRTESYEQYF | TGTGCCAGCAGCTCGTCTCGGACAGAGTCCTACGAGCAGTACTTC
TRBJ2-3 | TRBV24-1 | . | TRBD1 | CATSGGDRGDTQYF | TGTGCCACCAGTGGTGGGGACAGGGGGGATACGCAGTATTTT
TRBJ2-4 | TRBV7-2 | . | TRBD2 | CASSLVGGGAAYIQYF | TGTGCCAGCAGCTTAGTCGGCGGGGGGGCCGCGTACATTCAGTACTTC
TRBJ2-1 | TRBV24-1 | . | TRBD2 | CATSGPRSNGGALNEQFF | TGTGCCACCAGTGGTCCCCGCTCCAACGGGGGGGCTTTGAATGAGCAGTTCTTC
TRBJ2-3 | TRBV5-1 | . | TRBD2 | CASSPGTSGNTDTQYF | TGCGCCAGCAGCCCCGGGACTAGCGGCAACACAGATACGCAGTATTTT
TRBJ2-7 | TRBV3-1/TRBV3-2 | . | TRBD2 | CASSRPSGGDYEQYF | TGTGCCAGCAGCCGACCATCGGGGGGGGACTACGAGCAGTACTTC
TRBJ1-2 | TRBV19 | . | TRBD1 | CASSTWTGIHGYTF | TGTGCCAGTAGTACATGGACAGGTATTCATGGCTACACCTTC
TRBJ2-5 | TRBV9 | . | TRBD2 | CASSAGGPQETQYF | TGTGCCAGCAGCGCGGGGGGGCCCCAAGAGACCCAGTACTTC
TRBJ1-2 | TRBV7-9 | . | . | CASSFPDRNYGYTF | TGTGCCAGCAGCTTTCCCGACAGGAACTATGGCTACACCTTC
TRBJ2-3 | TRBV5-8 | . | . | CASSLRERSDTQYF | TGTGCCAGCAGCTTGAGGGAGCGGTCAGATACGCAGTATTTT
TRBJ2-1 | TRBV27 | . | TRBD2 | CASSFGTSYSYNEQFF | TGTGCCAGCAGTTTTGGGACTAGCTACAGTTACAATGAGCAGTTCTTC
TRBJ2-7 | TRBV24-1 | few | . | CATSDSGTYEQYF | TGTGCCACCAGTGATTCTGGCACCTACGAGCAGTACTTC
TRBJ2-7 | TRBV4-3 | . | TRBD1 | CASSQPTGAPRHEQYF | TGCGCCAGCAGCCAGCCGACAGGGGCACCGAGACACGAGCAGTACTTC
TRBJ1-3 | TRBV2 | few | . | CASSVTAGNTIYF | TGTGCCAGCAGCGTTACAGCTGGAAACACCATATATTTT
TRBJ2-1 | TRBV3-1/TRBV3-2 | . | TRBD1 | CASSQLERDRGNNEQFF | TGTGCCAGCAGCCAACTAGAGCGGGACAGGGGCAACAATGAGCAGTTCTTC
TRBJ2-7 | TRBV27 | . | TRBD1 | CASSFGQGATYEQYF | TGTGCCAGCAGTTTCGGGCAGGGGGCTACGTACGAGCAGTACTTC
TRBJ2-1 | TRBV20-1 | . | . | CSASRGNEQFF | TGCAGTGCTTCTAGGGGGAATGAGCAGTTCTTC
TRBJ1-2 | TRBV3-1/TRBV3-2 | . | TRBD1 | CASRFALTGSGYTF | TGTGCCAGCAGGTTTGCCCTGACAGGGTCTGGCTACACCTTC
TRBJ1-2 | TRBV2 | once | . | CASGLDYGYTF | TGTGCCAGCGGCCTGGACTATGGCTACACCTTC
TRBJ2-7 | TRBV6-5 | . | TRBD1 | CASRTGQGSRNEQYF | TGTGCCAGCAGGACCGGACAGGGCTCTCGGAACGAGCAGTACTTC
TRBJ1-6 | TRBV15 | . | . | CATSRDPSGNSPLHF | TGTGCCACCAGCAGAGATCCCTCAGGGAATTCACCCCTCCACTTT
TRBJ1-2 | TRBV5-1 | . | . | CASSPGTHFGYGYTF | TGCGCCAGCAGCCCCGGGACACATTTCGGCTATGGCTACACCTTC
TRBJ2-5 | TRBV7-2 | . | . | CASSLARGYQETQYF | TGTGCCAGCAGCTTAGCGCGGGGCTACCAAGAGACCCAGTACTTC
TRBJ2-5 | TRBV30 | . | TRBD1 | CAWSRGQGAETQYF | TGTGCCTGGAGCCGCGGACAGGGGGCGGAGACCCAGTACTTC
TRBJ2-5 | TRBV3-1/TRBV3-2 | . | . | CASSLTRETQYF | TGTGCCAGCAGCCTTACGCGGGAGACCCAGTACTTC
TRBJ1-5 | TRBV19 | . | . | CASSPREGYSNQPQHF | TGTGCCAGTAGTCCCCGGGAAGGGTATAGCAATCAGCCCCAGCATTTT
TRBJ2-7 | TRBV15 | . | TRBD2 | CATSPRVAGVFYEQYF | TGTGCCACCAGCCCCCGGGTAGCGGGGGTCTTCTACGAGCAGTACTTC
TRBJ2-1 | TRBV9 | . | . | CASSPGLPYNEQFF | TGTGCCAGCAGCCCAGGGTTGCCCTACAATGAGCAGTTCTTC
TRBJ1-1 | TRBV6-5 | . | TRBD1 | CASRQSGTGIEAFF | TGTGCCAGCAGACAATCCGGGACAGGAATTGAAGCTTTCTTT
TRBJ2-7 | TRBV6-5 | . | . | CASSYGGSGYEQYF | TGTGCCAGCAGTTACGGGGGGTCGGGGTACGAGCAGTACTTC
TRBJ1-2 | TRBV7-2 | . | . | CASSLGEGANYGYTF | TGTGCCAGCAGCTTAGGGGAGGGGGCTAACTATGGCTACACCTTC
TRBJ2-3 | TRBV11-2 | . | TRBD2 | CASSLDQAGVVDTQYF | TGTGCCAGCAGCTTAGATCAAGCGGGGGTGGTAGATACGCAGTATTTT
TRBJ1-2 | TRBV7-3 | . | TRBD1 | CASSFAGGYNYGYTF | TGTGCCAGCAGCTTTGCAGGGGGCTACAACTATGGCTACACCTTC
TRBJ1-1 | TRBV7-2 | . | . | CASSYQGLLNTEAFF | TGTGCCAGCAGCTATCAGGGCTTATTGAACACTGAAGCTTTCTTT
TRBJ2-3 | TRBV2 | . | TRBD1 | CASSEGGQGADTQYF | TGTGCCAGCAGTGAAGGGGGGCAGGGGGCAGATACGCAGTATTTT
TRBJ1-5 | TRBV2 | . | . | CASSEYRANQPQHF | TGTGCCAGCAGTGAGTACAGGGCCAATCAGCCCCAGCATTTT
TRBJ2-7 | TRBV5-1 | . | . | CASSSTQGSFYEQYF | TGCGCCAGCAGCTCTACCCAGGGGTCCTTCTACGAGCAGTACTTC
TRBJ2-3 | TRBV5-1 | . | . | CASSLEGPNTDTQYF | TGCGCCAGCAGCTTGGAGGGGCCCAACACAGATACGCAGTATTTT
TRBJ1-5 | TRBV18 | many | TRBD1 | CASSPDRVDSNQPQHF | TGTGCCAGCTCACCCGACAGGGTGGACAGCAATCAGCCCCAGCATTTT
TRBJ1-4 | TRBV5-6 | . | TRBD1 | CASSRGQGIDEKLFF | TGTGCCAGCAGCAGGGGACAGGGGATAGATGAAAAACTGTTTTTT
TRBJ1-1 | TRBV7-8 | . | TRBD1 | CASSLTGVTEAFF | TGTGCCAGCAGCTTAACAGGGGTCACTGAAGCTTTCTTT
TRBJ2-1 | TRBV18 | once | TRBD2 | CASSPPGGAYNEQFF | TGTGCCAGCTCACCACCCGGGGGGGCCTACAATGAGCAGTTCTTC
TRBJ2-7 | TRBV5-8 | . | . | CASSFGEGSSYEQYF | TGTGCCAGCAGCTTCGGGGAAGGTAGCTCCTACGAGCAGTACTTC
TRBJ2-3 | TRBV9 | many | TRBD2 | CASSVVASGVTDTQYF | TGTGCCAGCAGCGTAGTGGCTAGCGGGGTCACAGATACGCAGTATTTT
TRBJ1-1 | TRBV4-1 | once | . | CASSQSSVIF | TGCGCCAGCAGCCAATCGAGCGTGATCTTT
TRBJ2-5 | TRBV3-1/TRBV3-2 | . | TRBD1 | CASRHTGTVETQYF | TGTGCCAGCAGACATACCGGGACAGTAGAGACCCAGTACTTC
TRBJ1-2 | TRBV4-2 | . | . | CASSQEGSGASRGYTF | TGTGCCAGCAGCCAAGAAGGATCAGGTGCTTCTCGCGGCTACACCTTC
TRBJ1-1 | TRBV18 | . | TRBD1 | CASSLGTGANTEAFF | TGTGCCAGCTCACTTGGGACAGGGGCCAACACTGAAGCTTTCTTT
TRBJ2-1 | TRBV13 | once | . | CASSRLQGSYNEQFF | TGTGCCAGCAGCCGCCTACAGGGATCCTACAATGAGCAGTTCTTC
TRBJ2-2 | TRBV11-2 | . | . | CASSLDRGTGELFF | TGTGCCAGCAGCTTAGATCGGGGGACCGGGGAGCTGTTTTTT